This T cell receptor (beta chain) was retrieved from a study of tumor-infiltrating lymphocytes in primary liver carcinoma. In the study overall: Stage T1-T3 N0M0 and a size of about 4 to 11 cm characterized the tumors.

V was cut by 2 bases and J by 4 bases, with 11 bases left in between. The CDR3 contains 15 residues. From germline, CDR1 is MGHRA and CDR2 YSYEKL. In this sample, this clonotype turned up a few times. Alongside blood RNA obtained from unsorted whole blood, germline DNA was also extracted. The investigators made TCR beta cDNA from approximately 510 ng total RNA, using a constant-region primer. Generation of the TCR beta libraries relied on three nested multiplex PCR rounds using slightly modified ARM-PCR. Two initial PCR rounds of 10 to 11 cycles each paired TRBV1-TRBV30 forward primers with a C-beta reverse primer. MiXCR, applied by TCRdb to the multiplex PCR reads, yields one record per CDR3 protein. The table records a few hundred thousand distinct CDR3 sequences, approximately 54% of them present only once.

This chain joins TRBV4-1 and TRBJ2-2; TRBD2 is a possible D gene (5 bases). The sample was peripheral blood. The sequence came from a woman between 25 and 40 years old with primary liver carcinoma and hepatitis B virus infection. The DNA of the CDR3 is TGCGCCAGCAGCCAACCCCTGCGGGCCACCGGGGAGCTGTTTTTT. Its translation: CASSQPLRATGELFF.